This T cell receptor (beta chain) came from a study of T cell responses to AZD1222 COVID-19 vaccine. Study-wide findings and caveats: Close to half of all spike-specific TCRs reportedly target regions of the variants that are unmutated. There were mostly white British donors and more females than males, and clonal diversity was possibly underestimated.

With respect to this clone: Its antigen remains unidentified.

Trimming cost V 5 bases and J 4 bases, with 14 bases left between them. Per germline, CDR1 SGHDN and CDR2 FVKESK. The CDR3 loop spans 15 amino acids. TCRdb's copy holds only in-frame clones and misses some; the assay was immunoSEQ multiplex PCR. The table includes 100,000 to 150,000 clones, approximately 88% detected once. Material: peripheral blood, obtained on day 0 of AZD1222 vaccination. The chain recombines TRBV14 with TRBJ1-4; D is ambiguous. The source of this sequence is an adult in good health. As DNA, the CDR3 is TGTGCCAGCAGCACCCGGACGGACCTTAATGAAAAACTGTTTTTT. It codes for CASSTRTDLNEKLFF.